The next 27 T cell receptor beta chains were all read from a single sample in a study of CD8 T cells in Susac syndrome. With random hexamers, 0.5 to 1 ug RNA was reverse transcribed. Via MiXCR, TCRdb re-called the immunoSEQ multiplex PCR reads, giving one row per CDR3 protein. The data contain over 150,000 distinct CDR3 sequences, roughly 96% of them singletons. Sequencing was performed on CD4+ T cells from PBMCs. These receptors originate from a human donor with multiple sclerosis.

This clonotype was detected once. The chain combines TRBV5-4 with TRBJ2-2; 9 positions match TRBD1. V shed 4 bases and J 5 bases; nucleotides not matched to a gene: 9. Germline V gene lookup returns CDR1 SGHNT and CDR2 YYREEE (reference sequence). CDR3 size: 16 residues. The CDR3 here is CASSATGTGFTGELFF. The CDR3 nucleotides are TGTGCCAGCAGCGCCACCGGGACAGGGTTTACCGGGGAGCTGTTTTTT.

This chain links TRBV15 with TRBJ2-6; possibly TRBD1 for D (5 bases). The CDR3 has 17 residues. The V end was cut by 3 bases, the J end by 2 bases, with 14 bases between. Germline loops: CDR1 LNHNV, CDR2 YYDKDF (reference sequence). The CDR3 sequence is CATSRDRQTTGANVLTF. The CDR3 DNA reads as TGTGCCACCAGCAGGGACCGACAGACAACTGGGGCCAACGTCCTGACTTTC.

The chain uses TRBV12-3 or TRBV12-4 and TRBJ2-3; tentatively, D is TRBD2 (5 bases). CDR3 length equals 13 residues. V dropped 6 bases and J dropped 5 bases, with 12 bases sitting between them. The DNA of the CDR3 is TGTGCCAGCAGCCCGCCGGGGATAGATACGCAGTATTTT. Protein sequence: CASSPPGIDTQYF.

The chain couples TRBV2 to TRBJ2-7; TRBD1 agrees at 10 bases. J lost 7 bases, V lost 1 base, and 7 bases had no gene match. The CDR3 is made up of 15 amino acids. Germline V gene sequence: CDR1 SNHLY, CDR2 FYNNEI. CDR3 DNA sequence: TGTGCCAGCAGTGAAGGGGACAGGGGAAGTAGAGAGCAGTACTTC. It yields the protein CASSEGDRGSREQYF.

This sequence joins TRBV12-3 or TRBV12-4 and TRBJ2-1, with D perhaps given as TRBD1 or TRBD2 (5 bases each). The length of the CDR3 is 12 residues. V dropped 8 bases and J dropped 9 bases, with 14 bases sitting between them. The CDR3 protein is CASVGVGTEQFF. The CDR3 nucleotides read TGTGCCAGCGTGGGGGTTGGTACTGAGCAGTTCTTC.

This sequence joins TRBV4-1 and TRBJ2-1; tentatively, D is TRBD1 or TRBD2 (5 bases each). Deletions cut 4 bases from V and 12 bases from J, with 25 bases between. The length of the CDR3 is 16 residues. Germline V CDR1 and CDR2: MGHRA, YSYEKL. This CDR3 is CASSLEEVRGPHGQFF. The CDR3 DNA sequence: TGCGCCAGCAGCCTAGAGGAGGTAAGGGGACCTCACGGGCAGTTCTTC.

CDR3 sequence reads: CSAGQGARETQYF. The CDR3 DNA sequence: TGCAGTGCTGGCCAGGGGGCGCGGGAGACCCAGTACTTC. The chain has TRBV20-1 and TRBJ2-5, with 8 bases aligning to TRBD1. Trimming took 5 bases from V and 5 from J; bases not matched to a gene: 7. CDR1 is DFQATT and CDR2 is SNEGSKA in the germline V gene (reference sequence). This CDR3 has 13 amino acids.

The CDR3 spells CAIMRTSDSYEQYF. The CDR3 nucleotides read TGTGCCATCATGAGGACTAGCGACTCCTACGAGCAGTACTTC. The chain combines TRBV10-3 with TRBJ2-7, with TRBD2 matching 9 bases. The V gene end was trimmed by 7 bases and the J gene end by 0 bases; junction bases not matched to a gene: 4. CDR3 length: 14 residues. The germline gives CDR1 ENHRY, CDR2 SYGVKD.

The chain employs TRBV19 and TRBJ2-1; no definite D call. Germline lookup yields CDR1 LNHDA and CDR2 SQIVND (reference sequence). CDR3 size: 14 residues. V gave up 6 bases and J gave up 1 base, with 10 bases separating them. Here the CDR3 DNA reads TGTGCCAGTAGAACCGCTGCGTCCTACAATGAGCAGTTCTTC. Its translation: CASRTAASYNEQFF.

V gene TRBV18 combines with J gene TRBJ2-7; D might be TRBD1 (6 bases). Germline V gene sequence: CDR1 KGHSH, CDR2 LQKENI. This CDR3 comprises 14 residues. Trimming stripped 2 bases from V and 4 bases from J, with 12 bases between. The DNA of the CDR3 is TGTGCCAGCTCACCATTGGGGGCTGGATACGAGCAGTACTTC. It codes for CASSPLGAGYEQYF. Full variable domain (missing parts from reference TRBV18 and TRBJ2-7): NAGVMQNPRHLVRRRGQEARLRCSPMKGHSHVYWYRQLPEEGLKFMVYLQKENIIDESGMPKERFSAEFPKEGPSILRIQQVVRGDSAAYFCASSPLGAGYEQYFGPGTRLTVT.

This chain uses TRBV29-1 with TRBJ2-1, with TRBD2 matching 7 bases. This CDR3 region has 13 residues. V lost 4 bases and J lost 10; bases outside the gene matches: 10. Germline assignment: CDR1 SQVTM and CDR2 ANQGSEA. Here the CDR3 DNA reads TGCAGCGTTGCTGCCCAGCGGGATGGAGAGCAGTTCTTC. Its protein is CSVAAQRDGEQFF.

The gene calls are TRBV20-1 and TRBJ2-1; 12 nucleotides line up with TRBD2. The germline gives CDR1 DFQATT, CDR2 SNEGSKA (reference sequence). The CDR3 is 13 amino acids. The ends lost 6 bases at V and 8 bases at J; junction bases unmatched: 5. Here the CDR3 reads CSAPTSGSDEQFF. The DNA of the CDR3 is TGCAGTGCGCCGACTAGCGGGAGCGATGAGCAGTTCTTC.

This clonotype was found once. V gene TRBV10-3 combines with J gene TRBJ1-2; D is perhaps TRBD1 (5 bases). The V end lost 6 bases, the J end lost 3 bases, and 11 bases lay between the germline ends. Germline V gene lookup returns CDR1 ENHRY and CDR2 SYGVKD. This CDR3 has 13 residues. Here the CDR3 DNA reads TGTGCCATCAGGGGGGACGGCGACTATGGCTACACCTTC. Translated, it gives CAIRGDGDYGYTF.

This chain joins TRBV13 and TRBJ2-5; TRBD2 might be the D (6 bases). The CDR3 extends over 13 amino acids. The germline V gene encodes CDR1 PRHDT and CDR2 FYEKMQ (reference sequence). V was cut by 5 bases and J by 5 bases, with 12 bases left in between. The CDR3 is CASSARLAETQYF. The CDR3 coding sequence is TGTGCCAGCAGCGCTCGGCTAGCGGAGACCCAGTACTTC.

The rearrangement uses TRBV29-1 and TRBJ2-1, with D hard to call. This CDR3 spans 14 amino acids. The germline CDR1 and CDR2 sequences are SQVTM and ANQGSEA. V was pared by 5 bases and J by 1 base, with 12 bases between. The CDR3 here is CSVKTGGSYNEQFF. CDR3 in DNA: TGCAGCGTTAAGACTGGTGGATCCTACAATGAGCAGTTCTTC.

V and J are TRBV7-3 and TRBJ2-3; 7 bases match TRBD1. CDR1 and CDR2 (germline): SGHTA, FQGTGA. The CDR3 covers 16 residues. V shed 2 bases, J shed 4 bases, and the junction held 9 bases outside the gene matches. For the CDR3, the DNA is TGTGCCAGCAGCTTATCAGGGGGAGCCCCGGCAGATACGCAGTATTTT. Its translation is CASSLSGGAPADTQYF.

The DNA for the CDR3 is TGTGCCACCAGCAGAGATCGACAGGGCCAGGGGTATGGCTACACCTTC. Its translation is CATSRDRQGQGYGYTF. V and J are TRBV15 and TRBJ1-2, with TRBD1 matching over 7 bases. The V gene end was trimmed by 0 bases and the J gene end by 5 bases; junction bases not matched to a gene: 9. Germline V CDR1 and CDR2: LNHNV, YYDKDF (reference sequence). CDR3 length equals 16 residues.

The gene calls are TRBV20-1 and TRBJ1-4; D may be TRBD1 (5 bases). Germline V gene sequence: CDR1 DFQATT, CDR2 SNEGSKA (reference sequence). V was clipped by 1 base and J by 10 bases, with 7 bases between them. This CDR3 has 11 residues. This CDR3 reads CSARAGGKLFF. DNA of the CDR3: TGCAGTGCTAGAGCTGGGGGAAAACTGTTTTTT.

The gene calls are TRBV27 and TRBJ2-3, with D perhaps TRBD1 (6 bases). The germline gives CDR1 MNHEY, CDR2 SMNVEV (reference sequence). The CDR3 is made up of 14 amino acids. V shed 6 bases and J shed 0 bases, with 10 bases lying between them. In DNA, the CDR3 is TGTGCCAGCAGCAGACAGGTCAGCACAGATACGCAGTATTTT. Its translation is CASSRQVSTDTQYF.

J is TRBJ2-5 and V is TRBV3-1; tentative D call: TRBD2 (6 bases). Trimming left V 4 bases short and J 5 bases short, with 14 bases between. The germline gives CDR1 LGHDT, CDR2 YNNKEL (reference sequence). The CDR3 covers 14 residues. The CDR3 region is CASSRRGAGETQYF. CDR3 bases: TGTGCCAGCAGCCGGAGGGGAGCCGGGGAGACCCAGTACTTC.

V usage is TRBV20-1 and J usage is TRBJ2-3, with D possibly being TRBD2 (6 bases). Trimming left V 4 bases short and J 0 bases short, with 11 bases between. The CDR3 is 14 residues long. Germline CDR1 DFQATT, CDR2 SNEGSKA (reference sequence). This chain's CDR3 is CSAKRATSTDTQYF. Here the CDR3 DNA reads TGCAGTGCTAAGCGGGCAACTAGCACAGATACGCAGTATTTT.

The CDR3 sequence: CASSLAGGRPDTQYF. CDR3 nucleotides: TGTGCCAGCAGCTTGGCCGGCGGGAGACCCGATACGCAGTATTTT. V gene TRBV5-4 combines with J gene TRBJ2-3, with 7 nucleotides matching TRBD2. Germline-derived CDR1 and CDR2 are SGHNT and YYREEE (reference sequence). V lost 0 bases to trimming and J lost 6 bases; unmatched junction nucleotides: 7. CDR3 length equals 15 residues.

The chain employs TRBV15 and TRBJ1-1; a weak D match, TRBD1 (6 bases). V dropped 0 bases and J dropped 4 bases, with 15 bases sitting between them. CDR1 is LNHNV, CDR2 YYDKDF, per germline (reference sequence). CDR3 length equals 16 residues. The CDR3 sequence is CATSRDPLGGATEAFF. The CDR3 DNA reads as TGTGCCACCAGCAGAGATCCCCTGGGGGGGGCCACTGAAGCTTTCTTT. Together with reference TRBV15 and TRBJ1-1, the CDR3 gives the full variable domain: DAMVIQNPRYQVTQFGKPVTLSCSQTLNHNVMYWYQQKSSQAPKLLFHYYDKDFNNEADTPDNFQSRRPNTSFCFLDIRSPGLGDTAMYLCATSRDPLGGATEAFFGQGTRLTVV.

The rearrangement joins TRBV18 to TRBJ2-1; TRBD2 is a possible D gene (5 bases). Germline lookup yields CDR1 KGHSH and CDR2 LQKENI. V lost 4 bases and J 8 bases, leaving 15 bases between the germline ends. The CDR3 consists of 14 residues. The CDR3 protein is CASSLGLDSDEQFF. Written as DNA, the CDR3 is TGTGCCAGCTCACTGGGTCTGGACTCGGATGAGCAGTTCTTC.

This CDR3 reads CATSDLNLGYNEQFF. DNA for the CDR3: TGTGCCACCAGTGATTTGAATCTAGGTTACAATGAGCAGTTCTTC. This chain uses TRBV24-1 with TRBJ2-1, with unresolved D. The CDR3 totals 15 residues. Trimming pared 0 bases from V and 4 bases from J, leaving 9 bases between. Germline assignment: CDR1 KGHDR and CDR2 SFDVKD.

The chain uses TRBV20-1 and TRBJ1-4; D call uncertain. The germline V gene encodes CDR1 DFQATT and CDR2 SNEGSKA (reference sequence). The CDR3 loop spans 12 amino acids. Trimming took off 2 bases at V and 7 bases at J, with 8 bases between the two ends. The CDR3 coding sequence is TGCAGTGCTAGAACGGACGTTGAAAAACTGTTTTTT. Its protein product is CSARTDVEKLFF.

V is TRBV20-1 and J is TRBJ2-7; D is undetermined. Per germline, CDR1 DFQATT and CDR2 SNEGSKA (reference sequence). Deletions cut 7 bases from V and 2 bases from J, with 12 bases between. This CDR3 has 12 residues. The CDR3 reads CSVAVDPYEQYF. As DNA, the CDR3 is TGCAGTGTCGCGGTGGACCCCTACGAGCAGTACTTC.